These 13 T cell receptor beta chains came from one sample sequenced in a study of T cell changes during pregnancy in multiple sclerosis. The assay was immunoSEQ multiplex PCR, and TCRdb's table has in-frame clones only and misses some. There are about 100,000 clones in the sample; roughly 90% occur only once, and roughly 0.78% lies in the top ten. The sample here was peripheral blood, taken in the third trimester of pregnancy. These receptors came from a female donor in good health, enrolled as a control in a pregnancy study.

The V gene is TRBV19, the J gene TRBJ2-6; no firm D call. CDR3 length: 15 amino acids. Deletions cut 8 bases from V and 1 base from J, with 12 bases between. The V gene's germline CDR1 is LNHDA and CDR2 SQIVND (reference sequence). The CDR3 nucleotides read TGTGCCAGTTGCAGGTTTCCGTCTGGGGCCAACGTCCTGACTTTC. Its protein is CASCRFPSGANVLTF.

The chain is built from TRBV2 and TRBJ2-1; D gene uncertain. The germline V gene encodes CDR1 SNHLY and CDR2 FYNNEI. CDR3 length: 14 residues. Between the trimmed V and J ends, which lost 2 bases and 9 bases, there was a span of 14 bases. The CDR3 DNA reads as TGTGCCAGCAGTGAACGCTACCTTCTCGGTGAGCAGTTCTTC. Protein: CASSERYLLGEQFF.

This chain links TRBV5-6 with TRBJ2-5; TRBD2 might be the D (7 bases). Per the germline V gene, CDR1 is SGHDT and CDR2 is YYEEEE. This CDR3 has 16 residues. Trimming shortened V by 4 bases and J by 5 bases, and 21 bases separated the two germline ends. CDR3: CASSPDTGGVGETQYF. DNA of the CDR3: TGTGCCAGCAGCCCTGATACGGGGGGCGTCGGGGAGACCCAGTACTTC.

The chain employs TRBV21-1 and TRBJ2-7; the listed D gene, TRBD2, was not tested against the DNA. TRBV21-1 constitutes a pseudogene. The CDR3 length is 20 residues. DNA of the CDR3: TGTGCCAGCAGCGCGGCCGGGCCTCCGACTTTCGGGAAGGGCTTTTACGAGCAGTACTTC. It specifies CASSAAGPPTFGKGFYEQYF.

V usage is TRBV4-3 and J usage is TRBJ1-5; D unclear. Trimming removed 0 bases from V and 4 bases from J, with 10 bases in between. The CDR3 has 15 residues. CDR1 and CDR2 (germline): LGHNA, YSLEER. CDR3 in DNA: TGCGCCAGCAGCCAAGATCGCGAGCCTAATCAGCCCCAGCATTTT. Its protein is CASSQDREPNQPQHF.

The chain links TRBV18 to TRBJ2-1; 9 bases match TRBD1. V shed 3 bases, J shed 6 bases, and the junction held 6 bases outside the gene matches. The CDR3 extends over 15 amino acids. Germline V gene lookup returns CDR1 KGHSH and CDR2 LQKENI. CDR3 protein: CASSPDRGRPNEQFF. In DNA, the CDR3 is TGTGCCAGCTCACCGGACAGGGGCCGTCCCAATGAGCAGTTCTTC. Based on the CDR3 plus reference TRBV18 and TRBJ2-1, the full variable domain is NAGVMQNPRHLVRRRGQEARLRCSPMKGHSHVYWYRQLPEEGLKFMVYLQKENIIDESGMPKERFSAEFPKEGPSILRIQQVVRGDSAAYFCASSPDRGRPNEQFFGPGTRLTVL.

V is TRBV29-1 and J is TRBJ2-1; D is uncertain. V shed 5 bases and J shed 4 bases, with 9 bases lying between them. The germline V gene has CDR1 SQVTM and CDR2 ANQGSEA. CDR3 size: 12 residues. The CDR3 sequence: CSVSSVYNEQFF. DNA for the CDR3: TGCAGCGTTTCCTCGGTTTACAATGAGCAGTTCTTC.

The rearrangement links TRBV7-8 to TRBJ1-2, with 9 bases matching TRBD1. Germline-derived CDR1 and CDR2 are SGHVS and FQNEAQ. V trimming: 6 bases; J trimming: 6 bases; junction bases outside the gene matches: 8. This CDR3 has 14 residues. The CDR3 is CASSETGGRDGYTF. In DNA form, the CDR3 reads TGTGCCAGCAGTGAGACAGGGGGGCGAGATGGCTACACCTTC.

The J gene is TRBJ2-7, the V gene TRBV5-1, with no clear D. The CDR3 length is 12 residues. Trimming cost V 1 base and J 7 bases, with 9 bases left between them. Germline V gene data show CDR1 as SGHRS and CDR2 as YFSETQ. The CDR3: CASSLTHSEQYF. CDR3 coding DNA: TGCGCCAGCAGCTTGACTCATTCAGAGCAGTACTTC.

The chain is built from TRBV27 and TRBJ1-2; TRBD1 is a possible D gene (5 bases). CDR3 length: 13 residues. Germline loops: CDR1 MNHEY, CDR2 SMNVEV (reference sequence). V lost 6 bases and J 10 bases, leaving 18 bases between the germline ends. For the CDR3, the DNA is TGTGCCAGCAGCCCCGGCTGGGGCGATGACTACACCTTC. It translates to CASSPGWGDDYTF.

V is TRBV25-1 and J is TRBJ2-2, with a weak D call TRBD1 (5 bases). CDR3 size: 14 residues. V was clipped by 6 bases and J by 2 bases, with 10 bases between them. Germline loops: CDR1 MGHDK, CDR2 SYGVNS. The CDR3, as DNA: TGTGCCAGCAGCGAAACAGGAAACACCGGGGAGCTGTTTTTT. Translation: CASSETGNTGELFF.

The J gene is TRBJ1-5, the V gene TRBV10-3, with TRBD1 identical over 7 bases. The CDR3 is made up of 14 amino acids. Trimming at V came to 2 bases and at J to 7 bases, leaving 5 bases not matched to a gene. CDR1 ENHRY and CDR2 SYGVKD come from the germline V gene. CDR3: CAISEEGGGQPQHF. Here the CDR3 DNA reads TGTGCCATCAGTGAGGAAGGGGGCGGGCAGCCCCAGCATTTT.

The chain is built from TRBV11-2 and TRBJ1-6; 8 nucleotides align to TRBD1. V was pared by 1 base and J by 11 bases, with 10 bases of the junction left unmatched. CDR3 length equals 16 residues. Looked up from germline, CDR1 is SGHAT and CDR2 is FQNNGV. The CDR3 protein is CASSLAGTGEGAPLHF. The CDR3 DNA sequence: TGTGCCAGCAGCTTAGCGGGGACAGGAGAGGGGGCACCCCTCCACTTT.